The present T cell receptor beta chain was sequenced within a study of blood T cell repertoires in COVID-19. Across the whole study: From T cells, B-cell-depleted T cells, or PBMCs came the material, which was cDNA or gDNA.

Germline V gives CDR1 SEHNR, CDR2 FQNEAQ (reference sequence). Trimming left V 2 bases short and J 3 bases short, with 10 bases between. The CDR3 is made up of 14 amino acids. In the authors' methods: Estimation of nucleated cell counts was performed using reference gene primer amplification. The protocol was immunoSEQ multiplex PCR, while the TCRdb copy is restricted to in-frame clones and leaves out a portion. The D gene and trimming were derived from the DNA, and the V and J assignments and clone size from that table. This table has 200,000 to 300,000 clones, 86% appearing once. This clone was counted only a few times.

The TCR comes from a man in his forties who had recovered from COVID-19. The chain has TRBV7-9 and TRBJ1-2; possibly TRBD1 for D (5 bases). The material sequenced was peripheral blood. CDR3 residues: CASSLLTVDYGYTF. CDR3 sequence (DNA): TGTGCCAGCAGCTTACTGACAGTAGACTATGGCTACACCTTC.